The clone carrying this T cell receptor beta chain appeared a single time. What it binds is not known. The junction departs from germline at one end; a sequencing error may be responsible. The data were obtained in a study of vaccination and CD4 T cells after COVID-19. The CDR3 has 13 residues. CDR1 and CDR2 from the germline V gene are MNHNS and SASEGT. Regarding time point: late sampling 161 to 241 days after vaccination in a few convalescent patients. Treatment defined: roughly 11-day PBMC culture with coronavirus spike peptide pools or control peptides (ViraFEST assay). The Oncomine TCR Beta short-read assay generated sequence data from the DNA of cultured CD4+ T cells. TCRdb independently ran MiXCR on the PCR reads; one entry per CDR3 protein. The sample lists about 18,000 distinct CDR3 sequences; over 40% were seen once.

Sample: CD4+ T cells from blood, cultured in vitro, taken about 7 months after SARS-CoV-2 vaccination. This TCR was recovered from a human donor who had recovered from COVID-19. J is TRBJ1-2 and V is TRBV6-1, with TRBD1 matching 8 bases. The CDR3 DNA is TGTGCCAGCAGACCGGGACAGGTATTTGGCTGCACCTTC. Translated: CASRPGQVFGCTF.